A single sample is the source of the 12 T cell receptor beta chains below, sequenced in a study of CD8 T cells in Susac syndrome. When the RNA was reverse transcribed, random hexamers were used with an input of 0.5 to 1 ug. MiXCR, run by TCRdb on the immunoSEQ multiplex PCR reads, gives a single entry per CDR3 protein. The table lists roughly 140,000 distinct CDR3 sequences, approximately 96% of them singletons. Sequencing was performed on CD4+ T cells from PBMCs. Receptor source: a human donor with Susac syndrome.

The V and J genes are TRBV2 and TRBJ2-7; TRBD2 matches 11 bases. V was clipped by 4 bases and J by 0 bases; unmatched bases: 14. Germline loops: CDR1 SNHLY, CDR2 FYNNEI. CDR3 length: 19 residues. The CDR3 bases are TGTGCCAGCAGTGGACCAGACGGGACTAGCGGCCCACGCTCCTACGAGCAGTACTTC. Amino acids: CASSGPDGTSGPRSYEQYF.

The chain uses TRBV20-1 and TRBJ1-1, with 7 bases lining up with TRBD1. The CDR3 length is 15 residues. J gave up 3 bases and V 0 bases, and 7 bases lay outside the gene matches. Germline V gene lookup returns CDR1 DFQATT and CDR2 SNEGSKA (reference sequence). CDR3 sequence (DNA): TGCAGTGCTAGAGACCGCACAGGGGTGGACACTGAAGCTTTCTTT. Encoded protein: CSARDRTGVDTEAFF.

The rearrangement uses TRBV2 and TRBJ2-1; TRBD2 matches 14 bases. J was trimmed by 8 bases and V by 2 bases; bases with no gene match: 5. This CDR3 is built from 16 residues. The V gene's germline CDR1 is SNHLY and CDR2 FYNNEI. This chain's CDR3 is CASSERTSGGRHEQFF. The CDR3 DNA reads TGTGCCAGCAGTGAAAGGACTAGCGGGGGGCGGCATGAGCAGTTCTTC.

This clonotype showed up just once. The rearrangement uses TRBV7-2 and TRBJ1-2; D possibly corresponds to TRBD1 (5 bases). CDR3 length equals 14 residues. Trimming removed 5 bases from V and 2 bases from J, with 12 bases in between. Germline-derived CDR1 and CDR2 are SGHTA and FQGNSA. CDR3 sequence reads: CASSPQDMNYGYTF. In DNA form, the CDR3 reads TGTGCCAGCAGCCCTCAGGACATGAACTATGGCTACACCTTC. The whole variable domain, filled in from reference TRBV7-2 and TRBJ1-2, reads GAGVSQSPSNKVTEKGKDVELRCDPISGHTALYWYRQSLGQGLEFLIYFQGNSAPDKSGLPSDRFSAERTGGSVSTLTIQRTQQEDSAVYLCASSPQDMNYGYTFGSGTRLTVV.

The rearrangement uses TRBV4-2 and TRBJ1-5; D remains unclear. Per the germline V gene, CDR1 is LGHNA and CDR2 is YNFKEQ. The V gene lost 0 bases and the J gene lost 5 bases, with 8 bases spanning the gap. CDR3 length: 14 amino acids. Here the CDR3 DNA reads TGTGCCAGCAGCCAAGATAAGGGAGATCAGCCCCAGCATTTT. Translated: CASSQDKGDQPQHF.

This clonotype appeared a single time. The chain links TRBV2 to TRBJ1-2; 9 nucleotides align to TRBD1. The CDR3 loop spans 14 amino acids. CDR1 is SNHLY and CDR2 is FYNNEI in the germline V gene. V was clipped by 6 bases and J by 2 bases; unmatched bases: 4. The CDR3 loop is CASRTGTGNYGYTF. DNA of the CDR3: TGTGCCAGCAGAACCGGGACAGGGAACTATGGCTACACCTTC.

The V gene is TRBV19, the J gene TRBJ2-5; perhaps TRBD1 as D (5 bases). CDR3 length: 14 residues. Trimming took 7 bases from V and 7 from J, leaving 19 bases between them. Germline assignment: CDR1 LNHDA and CDR2 SQIVND (reference sequence). The CDR3 bases are TGTGCCAGTACCGACAGTCCCCTGTGGGGGACCCAGTACTTC. Protein: CASTDSPLWGTQYF.

This sequence joins TRBV4-2 and TRBJ2-7; TRBD1 might be the D (6 bases). The CDR3 is 15 residues long. Germline V gene data show CDR1 as LGHNA and CDR2 as YNFKEQ. V gave up 0 bases and J gave up 2 bases, with 11 bases separating them. CDR3: CASSQDSGATYEQYF. The CDR3, as DNA: TGTGCCAGCAGCCAAGATTCAGGGGCGACCTACGAGCAGTACTTC.

The chain links TRBV5-4 to TRBJ2-1, with TRBD2 matching over 8 bases. The CDR3 length is 14 residues. Germline values: CDR1 SGHNT, CDR2 YYREEE (reference sequence). Trimming removed 4 bases from V and 2 bases from J; junction bases left unmatched: 2. The CDR3 is CASSVAGTYNEQFF. In DNA, the CDR3 is TGTGCCAGCAGCGTAGCGGGAACCTACAATGAGCAGTTCTTC.

The chain links TRBV4-2 to TRBJ2-1; no firm D call. Germline values: CDR1 LGHNA, CDR2 YNFKEQ. Between the trimmed V and J ends, which lost 1 base and 9 bases, there was a span of 7 bases. The CDR3 length is 12 residues. The DNA of the CDR3 is TGTGCCAGCAGCCAAGCCCCGGGTGAGCAGTTCTTC. Its translation is CASSQAPGEQFF.

This chain joins TRBV7-6 and TRBJ2-6; D is unclear. The CDR3 totals 16 residues. Trimming pared 1 base from V and 3 bases from J, leaving 10 bases between. The V gene's germline CDR1 is SGHVS and CDR2 FNYEAQ. The CDR3 spells CASSLVTGRGANVLTF. The CDR3 nucleotides read TGTGCCAGCAGCTTAGTGACCGGTCGTGGGGCCAACGTCCTGACTTTC.

This chain joins TRBV5-6 and TRBJ1-6, with 8 bases matching TRBD1. The CDR3 runs 15 residues. The J segment lost 6 bases and the V segment lost 2 bases, leaving 4 bases of the junction unmatched. CDR1 is SGHDT and CDR2 is YYEEEE in the germline V gene. The CDR3 spells CASSLSGGGNSPLHF. DNA for the CDR3: TGTGCCAGCAGCTTATCAGGGGGCGGTAATTCACCCCTCCACTTT.